In its sample, the clone carrying this TCR beta chain was seen once. Its specificity is unknown. This entry belongs to a study of shared clonotypes between healthy human individuals. Study-wide results and caveats: Larger estimated richness was generally recorded for naive subsets relative to memory subsets.

Genomic DNA of each subset was evenly split across several immunoSEQ plates. The repertoire was sequenced with immunoSEQ multiplex PCR; TCRdb's copy has only in-frame clones and lacks some. Among hundreds of thousands of clones listed, about 96% were seen once. All of the donors resided in Nashville, Tennessee, and each was a Caucasian adult. Source material: naive CD4+ T cells sorted from blood. The subset: CD45RA+ positively selected. The TCR comes from a woman in her twenties or thirties in good health.

This chain's CDR3 is CASSSPGASRGAFF. CDR3 coding DNA: TGTGCCAGCAGTTCCCCAGGGGCCTCCAGAGGAGCTTTCTTT. V gene TRBV7-9 combines with J gene TRBJ1-1; a weak D match, TRBD1 (6 bases). V was pared by 6 bases and J by 10 bases, with 21 bases between. The CDR3 runs to 14 residues. Germline CDR1 and CDR2: SEHNR and FQNEAQ (reference sequence).